A selection of T cell receptor beta chains follows, all from one sample in a study of cytomegalovirus exposure and HLA in healthy donors. Sequencing was performed with immunoSEQ multiplex PCR; in TCRdb, only in-frame clones are kept and a portion is missing. The top ten clones hold 2% to 3% of a sample with roughly 110,000 clones, more than 75% of them seen once. The sample consisted of PBMCs. The receptors were gathered from a man in his thirties or forties in good health and CMV-seropositive. Each CDR3 is given with its conserved first and last residue. The D gene is left open where the match is weak. Size tells how often a clone was seen (once, few, many) or the class of an expanded clone, and some rows leave it out.

v_gene	j_gene	abundance	d_gene	CDR3aa	CDR3nt
TRBV11-3	TRBJ1-1	.	TRBD1	CASRGTENTEAFF	TGTGCCAGCAGGGGGACAGAAAACACTGAAGCTTTCTTT
TRBV4-2	TRBJ1-2	once	.	CASSQDGLYTGYTF	TGTGCCAGCAGCCAAGATGGGCTATACACGGGCTACACCTTC
TRBV19	TRBJ1-2	.	TRBD1	CASSTIPGQGFYGYTF	TGTGCCAGTAGTACCATACCGGGACAGGGCTTCTATGGCTACACCTTC
TRBV2	TRBJ1-3	.	.	CASSDFGLSGNTIYF	TGTGCCAGCAGTGATTTCGGTCTCTCTGGAAACACCATATATTTT
TRBV6-1	TRBJ1-4	few	.	CASSERPATNEKLFF	TGTGCCAGCAGTGAACGTCCTGCAACTAATGAAAAACTGTTTTTT
TRBV7-9	TRBJ1-2	.	TRBD1	CSSSLGVTGVGYTF	TGTTCCAGCAGCTTAGGGGTGACAGGGGTAGGCTACACCTTC
TRBV9	TRBJ1-4	few	.	CASSPTYGQEKLFF	TGTGCCAGCAGCCCCACGTATGGACAGGAAAAACTGTTTTTT
TRBV6-6	TRBJ2-3	.	.	CASSPGLPPDTQYF	TGTGCCAGCAGTCCGGGACTTCCACCAGATACGCAGTATTTT
TRBV7-2	TRBJ2-1	.	TRBD2	CASSLGLAGGPNEQFF	TGTGCCAGCAGCCTAGGACTAGCGGGGGGGCCTAATGAGCAGTTCTTC
TRBV6-5	TRBJ2-5	.	.	CASSYGLGGAGETQYF	TGTGCCAGCAGTTACGGGCTAGGGGGGGCTGGGGAGACCCAGTACTTC
TRBV4-1	TRBJ2-7	once	TRBD1	CASSQGARDRGYPYEQYF	TGCGCCAGCAGCCAAGGTGCCCGAGACAGGGGGTACCCCTACGAGCAGTACTTC
TRBV4-1	TRBJ2-7	.	TRBD2	CASSAVGGGSEQYF	TGCGCCAGCAGCGCAGTCGGGGGGGGGTCCGAGCAGTACTTC
TRBV19	TRBJ1-1	.	.	CASSTRNTEAFF	TGTGCCAGTAGTACCCGGAACACTGAAGCTTTCTTT
TRBV2	TRBJ1-1	.	.	CASSEVRRLNTEAFF	TGTGCCAGCAGTGAAGTGAGGAGATTGAACACTGAAGCTTTCTTT
TRBV13	TRBJ2-1	.	TRBD2	CASSLGLAGGHDQFF	TGTGCCAGCAGCTTAGGACTAGCGGGGGGGCATGACCAGTTCTTC
TRBV4-1	TRBJ2-3	.	TRBD2	CASSQDASGGALDTQYF	TGCGCCAGCAGCCAAGACGCTAGCGGGGGGGCCTTAGATACGCAGTATTTT
TRBV28	TRBJ2-7	.	.	CASTSGGADYEQYF	TGTGCCAGCACCTCCGGTGGGGCCGACTACGAGCAGTACTTC
TRBV23-1	TRBJ2-7	.	.	CASSQCYRAYYEQYF	TGCGCCAGCAGTCAATGCTACAGGGCCTACTACGAGCAGTACTTC
TRBV7-2	TRBJ2-3	.	.	CASSSGTDTQYF	TGTGCCAGCAGCTCGGGGACAGATACGCAGTATTTT
TRBV18	TRBJ2-2	once	.	CASSRRSGNTGELFF	TGTGCCAGCTCACGAAGGAGCGGGAACACCGGGGAGCTGTTTTTT
TRBV29-1	TRBJ2-1	once	TRBD2	CSVRTSGVSYNEQFF	TGCAGCGTTCGAACTAGCGGGGTTTCCTACAATGAGCAGTTCTTC
TRBV5-5	TRBJ2-7	.	.	CASSYPTDAYEQYF	TGTGCCAGCAGCTATCCGACAGACGCCTACGAGCAGTACTTC
TRBV5-1	TRBJ2-3	.	.	CASSRDWRPPDTQYF	TGCGCCAGCAGCCGGGACTGGCGGCCCCCAGATACGCAGTATTTT
TRBV7-9	TRBJ1-3	once	.	CASSTVAGRGRNTIYF	TGTGCCAGTTCCACAGTCGCAGGAAGGGGCAGAAACACCATATATTTT
TRBV7-9	TRBJ1-1	.	TRBD1	CSSSLDGGQGMEAFF	TGTTCCAGCAGCCTGGATGGGGGACAGGGGATGGAAGCTTTCTTT
TRBV5-1	TRBJ2-3	.	TRBD2	CASSRWTSGGGPTDTQYF	TGCGCCAGCAGCAGATGGACTAGCGGGGGGGGTCCCACAGATACGCAGTATTTT
TRBV29-1	TRBJ1-2	.	.	CSVEIGSLSGGYTF	TGCAGCGTTGAAATTGGGTCCCTCAGCGGTGGCTACACCTTC
TRBV7-2	TRBJ1-4	.	TRBD1	CASSLIGTANEKLFF	TGTGCCAGCAGCTTAATTGGGACAGCTAATGAAAAACTGTTTTTT
TRBV13	TRBJ2-7	.	TRBD1	CASSLADRAEQYF	TGTGCCAGCAGTCTTGCGGACAGGGCCGAGCAGTACTTC
TRBV6-6	TRBJ1-3	.	.	CASSSGRNTIYF	TGTGCCAGCTCTTCAGGGAGAAACACCATATATTTT
TRBV7-3	TRBJ2-6	.	.	CASSLDGYGANGLTF	TGTGCCAGCAGCTTAGACGGGTATGGGGCCAACGGCCTGACTTTC
TRBV29-1	TRBJ2-2	once	TRBD1	CSVPRTGFNTGELFF	TGCAGCGTCCCGAGGACAGGATTTAACACCGGGGAGCTGTTTTTT
TRBV7-8	TRBJ2-7	few	.	CASSVQARGGTYEQYF	TGTGCCAGCAGCGTGCAGGCGCGGGGCGGGACCTACGAGCAGTACTTC
TRBV7-3	TRBJ1-1	few	.	CASSLNPGRDEAFF	TGTGCCAGCAGCTTAAATCCGGGCCGGGATGAAGCTTTCTTT
TRBV19	TRBJ1-6	.	.	CASSINSPNSPLHF	TGTGCCAGTAGTATAAACAGTCCCAATTCACCCCTCCACTTT
TRBV2	TRBJ2-4	.	.	CASSGVAKNIQYF	TGTGCCAGCAGTGGGGTAGCTAAAAACATTCAGTACTTC